One and the same sample provided the 14 T cell receptor beta chains below, sequenced in a study of shared clonotypes between healthy human individuals. Profiled with immunoSEQ multiplex PCR; TCRdb holds only in-frame clones, not every one. In the table there are a few hundred thousand clones, nearly 97% of which are singletons. Terminally differentiated effector memory CD45RA+ cells were left out of the naive CD8 fraction, which was CD45RO-negative and positively selected for CCR7. Input material: naive CD8+ T cells sorted from blood. These TCRs come from a woman aged 25 to 39 in good health.

This chain uses TRBV4-1 with TRBJ2-7; no clear D. The CDR3 is 15 amino acids. V gave up 1 base and J gave up 5 bases, with 15 bases separating them. The germline CDR1 and CDR2 sequences are MGHRA and YSYEKL. The CDR3 here is CASSQVVARPHEQYF. For the CDR3, the DNA is TGCGCCAGCAGCCAAGTAGTAGCCCGCCCCCACGAGCAGTACTTC.

This rearrangement joins TRBV27 to TRBJ2-1, with D possibly matching TRBD2 (5 bases). The CDR3 runs to 15 residues. V was clipped by 4 bases and J by 9 bases, with 19 bases between them. Germline V CDR1 and CDR2: MNHEY, SMNVEV (reference sequence). The CDR3 region has the DNA TGTGCCAGCAGTTCTAGCCCCCCTTTCTACGGTGAGCAGTTCTTC. As protein: CASSSSPPFYGEQFF.

This chain joins TRBV11-2 and TRBJ2-3, with 7 bases identical to TRBD2. Per germline, CDR1 SGHAT and CDR2 FQNNGV. J was trimmed by 1 base and V by 6 bases; bases with no gene match: 4. The CDR3 loop spans 14 amino acids. Here the CDR3 DNA reads TGTGCCAGCAGGCTAGCGGATCGCACAGATACGCAGTATTTT. This translates into CASRLADRTDTQYF.

This chain joins TRBV2 and TRBJ2-7, with D uncertain. The CDR3 has 13 residues. Trimming pared 6 bases from V and 4 bases from J, leaving 13 bases between. Germline V gene sequence: CDR1 SNHLY, CDR2 FYNNEI. The CDR3 protein is CASRDGPDYEQYF. The CDR3 coding sequence is TGTGCCAGCAGGGATGGGCCAGATTACGAGCAGTACTTC.

This chain links TRBV28 with TRBJ2-1; 7 bases match TRBD2. The CDR3 length is 16 residues. Trimming removed 6 bases from V and 6 bases from J; junction bases left unmatched: 14. Germline V lookup: CDR1 MDHEN, CDR2 SYDVKM. For the CDR3, the DNA is TGTGCCAGCAGGTTGGTCCTGGCGGGAGCCTTCAATGAGCAGTTCTTC. It is translated as CASRLVLAGAFNEQFF.

V and J are TRBV7-9 and TRBJ2-7, with D hard to call. This CDR3 spans 12 amino acids. CDR1 and CDR2 (germline): SEHNR, FQNEAQ (reference sequence). V was cut by 5 bases and J by 9 bases, with 14 bases left in between. CDR3 bases: TGTGCCAGCAGCCCGACTGTTAAGGTGCAGTACTTC. This sequence encodes CASSPTVKVQYF. The full variable domain, in which reference TRBV7-9 and TRBJ2-7 provide the parts outside the CDR3, is DTGVSQNPRHKITKRGQNVTFRCDPISEHNRLYWYRQTLGQGPEFLTYFQNEAQLEKSRLLSDRFSAERPKGSFSTLEIQRTEQGDSAMYLCASSPTVKVQYFGPGTRLTVT.

The chain combines TRBV5-4 with TRBJ2-1; 7 bases fit TRBD2. The germline V gene has CDR1 SGHNT and CDR2 YYREEE (reference sequence). J lost 10 bases, V lost 6 bases, and 7 bases had no gene match. This CDR3 is 12 amino acids long. CDR3 residues: CASISTGREQFF. The DNA for the CDR3 is TGTGCCAGCATCTCCACCGGGAGGGAGCAGTTCTTC.

This clone has more than one count but fewer than ten. The CDR3 reads CASSTQTSGPTLAKNIQYF. The CDR3 region has the DNA TGTGCCAGCAGTACCCAGACTAGCGGACCGACCTTAGCCAAAAACATTCAGTACTTC. The chain recombines TRBV27 with TRBJ2-4, with 9 nucleotides matching TRBD2. CDR3 length: 19 amino acids. Trimming cost V 5 bases and J 0 bases; bases outside gene matches: 14. Germline assignment: CDR1 MNHEY and CDR2 SMNVEV (reference sequence).

The rearrangement links TRBV4-1 to TRBJ1-1; D is ambiguous. The germline V gene has CDR1 MGHRA and CDR2 YSYEKL. V lost 5 bases and J lost 5, with 9 bases in between. The CDR3 totals 12 residues. The DNA of the CDR3 is TGCGCCAGCAGCAGAACAAGGACTGAAGCTTTCTTT. Translated, it gives CASSRTRTEAFF.

This chain connects TRBV19 to TRBJ1-1; 9 bases are a match to TRBD1. V was pared by 4 bases and J by 4 bases, with 10 bases of the junction left unmatched. Germline loops: CDR1 LNHDA, CDR2 SQIVND (reference sequence). The CDR3 contains 16 residues. CDR3: CASSTLQGAWGTEAFF. DNA of the CDR3: TGTGCCAGTAGTACACTACAGGGGGCGTGGGGCACTGAAGCTTTCTTT.

The rearrangement joins TRBV30 to TRBJ2-2, with 9 nucleotides matching TRBD1. The CDR3 sequence is 15 residues long. The ends lost 1 base at V and 5 bases at J; junction bases unmatched: 5. From germline, CDR1 is GTSNPN and CDR2 SVGIG (reference sequence). The CDR3 sequence is CAWSGSQGATGELFF. Written as DNA, the CDR3 is TGTGCCTGGAGTGGATCACAGGGGGCGACCGGGGAGCTGTTTTTT.

V gene TRBV5-8 combines with J gene TRBJ2-1; D is uncertain. Germline values: CDR1 SGHTS, CDR2 YDEGEE. V lost 0 bases and J lost 0, with 7 bases in between. The CDR3 is 15 residues long. The DNA for the CDR3 is TGTGCCAGCAGCTTGGGCGGTTTCTCCTACAATGAGCAGTTCTTC. This sequence encodes CASSLGGFSYNEQFF.

This sequence joins TRBV13 and TRBJ2-1, with a possible D match to TRBD2 (6 bases). V lost 10 bases to trimming and J lost 9 bases, with 16 bases between them. Germline CDR1 is PRHDT and CDR2 is FYEKMQ (reference sequence). This CDR3 spans 12 amino acids. The CDR3 DNA follows: TGTGCCACCGGGACTTATCCCTCTGAGCAGTTCTTC. Translating gives CATGTYPSEQFF.

This rearrangement joins TRBV30 to TRBJ2-4; weak D call: TRBD2 (5 bases). This CDR3 has 13 residues. Germline loops: CDR1 GTSNPN, CDR2 SVGIG (reference sequence). The ends were cut back, 3 bases at V and 3 bases at J, with 9 bases in the middle. CDR3 sequence (DNA): TGTGCCTGGAGCGTAGCGAACAAAAACATTCAGTACTTC. Protein sequence: CAWSVANKNIQYF. Complete variable domain (other parts from reference TRBV30 and TRBJ2-4): SQTIHQWPATLVQPVGSPLSLECTVEGTSNPNLYWYRQAAGRGLQLLFYSVGIGQISSEVPQNLSASRPQDRQFILSSKKLLLSDSGFYLCAWSVANKNIQYFGAGTRLSVL.